Below, one T cell receptor (beta chain) is given with its context. The antigen is undetermined. This CDR3 is 12 amino acids long. V was clipped by 5 bases and J by 7 bases, with 11 bases between them. Germline V gene sequence: CDR1 MNHNY, CDR2 SVGAGI (reference sequence). The sample comes from a study of cytomegalovirus exposure and HLA in healthy donors. The PCR had 60 Vbeta and 13 Jbeta primers. TCRdb's copy holds only in-frame clones and misses some; the assay was immunoSEQ multiplex PCR. The sample records 120,000 or so clones, roughly a tenth being singletons. General study findings and limits: Under in vitro conditions, a few CMV-associated chains were confirmed as specific for CMV antigens.

The TCR comes from a woman aged 18-29 years in good health and CMV-seropositive. The chain links TRBV6-6 to TRBJ1-1; D not certain. Sequencing was carried out using PBMCs. The CDR3 nucleotides read TGTGCCAGCAGTGACCAGGTCCTTGAAGCTTTCTTT. Translation: CASSDQVLEAFF.